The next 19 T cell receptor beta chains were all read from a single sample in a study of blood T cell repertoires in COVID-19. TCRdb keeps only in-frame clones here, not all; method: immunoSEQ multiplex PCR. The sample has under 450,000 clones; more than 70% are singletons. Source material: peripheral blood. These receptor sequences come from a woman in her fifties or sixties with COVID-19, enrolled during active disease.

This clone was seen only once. CDR3 in DNA: TGTGCCAGCAGTCGACTAGCGGGGGGCAAAACAGATACGCAGTATTTT. It is translated as CASSRLAGGKTDTQYF. This chain links TRBV2 with TRBJ2-3; TRBD2 agrees at 13 bases. This CDR3 spans 16 amino acids. Germline-derived CDR1 and CDR2 are SNHLY and FYNNEI. After removal of 5 bases from V and 3 bases from J, the junction contained 5 bases not matched to a gene.

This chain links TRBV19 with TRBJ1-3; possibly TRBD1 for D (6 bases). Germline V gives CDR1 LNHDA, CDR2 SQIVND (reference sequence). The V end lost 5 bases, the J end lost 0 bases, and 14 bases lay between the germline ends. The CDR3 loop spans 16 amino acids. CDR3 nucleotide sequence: TGTGCCAGTAGTTCAAGGGGGTTGCGCTCTGGAAACACCATATATTTT. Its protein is CASSSRGLRSGNTIYF.

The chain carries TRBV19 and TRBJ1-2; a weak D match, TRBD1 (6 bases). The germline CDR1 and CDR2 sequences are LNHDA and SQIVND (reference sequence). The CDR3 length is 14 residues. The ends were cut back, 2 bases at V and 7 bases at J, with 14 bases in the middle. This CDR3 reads CASSISVGAGGYTF. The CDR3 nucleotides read TGTGCCAGTAGTATATCTGTGGGGGCTGGTGGCTACACCTTC.

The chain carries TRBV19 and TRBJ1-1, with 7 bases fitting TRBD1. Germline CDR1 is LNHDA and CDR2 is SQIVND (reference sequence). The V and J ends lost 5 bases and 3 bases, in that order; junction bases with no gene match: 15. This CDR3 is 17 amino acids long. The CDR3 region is CASSFLTGEFTDTEAFF. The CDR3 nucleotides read TGTGCCAGTAGTTTCCTTACAGGGGAATTTACGGACACTGAAGCTTTCTTT. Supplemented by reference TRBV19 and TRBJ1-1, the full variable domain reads DGGITQSPKYLFRKEGQNVTLSCEQNLNHDAMYWYRQDPGQGLRLIYYSQIVNDFQKGDIAEGYSVSREKKESFPLTVTSAQKNPTAFYLCASSFLTGEFTDTEAFFGQGTRLTVV.

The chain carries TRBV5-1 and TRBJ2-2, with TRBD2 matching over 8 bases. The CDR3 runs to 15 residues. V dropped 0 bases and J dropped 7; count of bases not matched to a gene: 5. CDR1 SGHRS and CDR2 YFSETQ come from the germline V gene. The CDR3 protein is CASSLVLAEIGELFF. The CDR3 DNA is TGCGCCAGCAGCTTGGTACTAGCGGAGATCGGGGAGCTGTTTTTT.

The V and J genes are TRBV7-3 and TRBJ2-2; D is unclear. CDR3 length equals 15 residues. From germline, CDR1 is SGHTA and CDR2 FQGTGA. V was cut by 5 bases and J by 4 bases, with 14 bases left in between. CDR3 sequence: CASSPLAGRTGELFF. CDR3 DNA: TGTGCCAGCAGCCCCCTCGCTGGGCGCACCGGGGAGCTGTTTTTT.

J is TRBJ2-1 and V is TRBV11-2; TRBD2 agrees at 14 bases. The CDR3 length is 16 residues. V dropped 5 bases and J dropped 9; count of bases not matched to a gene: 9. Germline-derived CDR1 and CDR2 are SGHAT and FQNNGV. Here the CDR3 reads CASSPLTSGGASEQFF. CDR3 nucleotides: TGTGCCAGCAGCCCCTTGACTAGCGGGGGGGCCAGTGAGCAGTTCTTC. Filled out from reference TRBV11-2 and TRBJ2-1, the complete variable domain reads EAGVAQSPRYKIIEKRQSVAFWCNPISGHATLYWYQQILGQGPKLLIQFQNNGVVDDSQLPKDRFSAERLKGVDSTLKIQPAKLEDSAVYLCASSPLTSGGASEQFFGPGTRLTVL.

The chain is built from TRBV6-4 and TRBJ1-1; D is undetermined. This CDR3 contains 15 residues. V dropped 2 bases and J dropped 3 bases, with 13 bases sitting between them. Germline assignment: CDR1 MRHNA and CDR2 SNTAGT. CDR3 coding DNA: TGTGCCAGCAGTGACATGGGGATGAGGGACACTGAAGCTTTCTTT. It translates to CASSDMGMRDTEAFF.

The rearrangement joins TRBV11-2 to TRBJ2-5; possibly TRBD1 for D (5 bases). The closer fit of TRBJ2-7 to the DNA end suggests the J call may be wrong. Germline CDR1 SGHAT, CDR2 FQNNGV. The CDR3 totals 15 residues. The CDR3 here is CASSFRVVSSYEQYF. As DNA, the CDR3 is TGTGCCAGCAGCTTCAGGGTCGTGAGCTCCTACGAGCAGTACTTC.

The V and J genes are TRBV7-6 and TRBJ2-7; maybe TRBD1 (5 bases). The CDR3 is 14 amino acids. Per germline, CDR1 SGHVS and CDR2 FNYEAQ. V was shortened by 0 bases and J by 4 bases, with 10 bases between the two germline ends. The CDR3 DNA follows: TGTGCCAGCAGCTTAGCGGCCTCAGGGTACGAGCAGTACTTC. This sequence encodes CASSLAASGYEQYF.

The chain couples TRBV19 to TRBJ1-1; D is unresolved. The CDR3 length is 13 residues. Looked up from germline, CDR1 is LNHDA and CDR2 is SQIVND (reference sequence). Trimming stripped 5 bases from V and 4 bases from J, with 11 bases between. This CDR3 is CASSGGPRTEAFF. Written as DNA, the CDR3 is TGTGCCAGTAGTGGTGGTCCGCGCACTGAAGCTTTCTTT. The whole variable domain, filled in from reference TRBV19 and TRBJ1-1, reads DGGITQSPKYLFRKEGQNVTLSCEQNLNHDAMYWYRQDPGQGLRLIYYSQIVNDFQKGDIAEGYSVSREKKESFPLTVTSAQKNPTAFYLCASSGGPRTEAFFGQGTRLTVV.

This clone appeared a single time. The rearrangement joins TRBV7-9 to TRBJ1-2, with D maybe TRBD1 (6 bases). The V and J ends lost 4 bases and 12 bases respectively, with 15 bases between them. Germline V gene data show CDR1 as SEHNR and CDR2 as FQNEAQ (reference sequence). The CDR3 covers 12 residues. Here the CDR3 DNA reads TGTGCCAGCAGCTCCCACAGGGTAGGGGACACCTTC. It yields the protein CASSSHRVGDTF.

The CDR3 bases are TGTGCCAGCAGTCCCCTAGGAGCGGGGGGGCCGAACGAGCAGTACTTC. Amino acids: CASSPLGAGGPNEQYF. V gene TRBV28 combines with J gene TRBJ2-7; TRBD2 agrees at 10 bases. This CDR3 spans 16 amino acids. V lost 5 bases to trimming and J lost 5 bases; unmatched junction nucleotides: 12. CDR1 is MDHEN, CDR2 SYDVKM, per germline.

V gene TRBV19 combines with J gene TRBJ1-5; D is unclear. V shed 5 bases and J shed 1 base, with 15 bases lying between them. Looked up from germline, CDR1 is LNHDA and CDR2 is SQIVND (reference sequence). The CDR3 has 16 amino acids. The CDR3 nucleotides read TGTGCCAGTAGTGTACGGTCGAGGGTGAGCAATCAGCCCCAGCATTTT. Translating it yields CASSVRSRVSNQPQHF.

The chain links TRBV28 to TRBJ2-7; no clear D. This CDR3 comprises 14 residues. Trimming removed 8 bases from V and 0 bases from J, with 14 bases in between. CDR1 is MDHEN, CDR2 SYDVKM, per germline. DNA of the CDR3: TGTGCCAGCGGTTATTACAGCAGCTCCTACGAGCAGTACTTC. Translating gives CASGYYSSSYEQYF.

The CDR3 DNA sequence: TGTGCCAGCAGCTCCGGACTAGGGGGGAACGAGCAGTACTTC. This sequence encodes CASSSGLGGNEQYF. The chain combines TRBV7-6 with TRBJ2-7, with a tentative D call TRBD2 (7 bases). Trimming took off 4 bases at V and 5 bases at J, with 15 bases between the two ends. Germline V gives CDR1 SGHVS, CDR2 FNYEAQ. The CDR3 length is 14 residues.

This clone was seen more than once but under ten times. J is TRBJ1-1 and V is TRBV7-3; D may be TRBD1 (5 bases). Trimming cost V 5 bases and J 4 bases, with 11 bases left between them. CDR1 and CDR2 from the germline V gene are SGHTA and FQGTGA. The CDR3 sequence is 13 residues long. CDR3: CASSEQEGTEAFF. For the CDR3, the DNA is TGTGCCAGCAGCGAACAGGAGGGCACTGAAGCTTTCTTT.

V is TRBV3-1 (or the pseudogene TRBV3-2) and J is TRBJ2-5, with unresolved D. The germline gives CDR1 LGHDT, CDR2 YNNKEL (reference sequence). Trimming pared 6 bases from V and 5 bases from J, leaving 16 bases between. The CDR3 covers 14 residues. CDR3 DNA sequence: TGTGCCAGCAGGATCACTACGAGTGGTGAGACCCAGTACTTC. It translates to CASRITTSGETQYF.

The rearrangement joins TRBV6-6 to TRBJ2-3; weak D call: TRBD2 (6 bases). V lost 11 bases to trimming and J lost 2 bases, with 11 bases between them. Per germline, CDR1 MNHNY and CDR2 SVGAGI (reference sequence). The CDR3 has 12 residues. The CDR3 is CAGGTYTDTQYF. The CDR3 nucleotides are TGTGCCGGAGGGACCTACACAGATACGCAGTATTTT.